This is a list of T cell receptor beta chains from one sample in a study of human T cells and chemical hapten exposure. One entry per CDR3 protein, called by TCRdb with MiXCR from the RACE reads. The sample records 350,000 to 450,000 distinct CDR3 sequences, 5% to 6.5% being singletons. This sample comprised whole blood, obtained in connection with sensitization to the hapten diphenylcyclopropenone (DPC). Receptors were obtained from a woman between 45 and 60 years old with alopecia areata. Some clones in this sample may be carry-over from other donors' samples. The conserved cysteine and the conserved F or W are not part of the CDR3 here.

V gene: TRBV7-2
CDR3 length: 15
CDR3 protein: ASSPAGGRMGQETQY

V gene: TRBV6-6
CDR3 length: 13
CDR3 protein: ASSPRDRVNTEAF

V gene: TRBV7-9
CDR3 length: 13
CDR3 protein: ASSLKARELNEQF

V gene: TRBV19
CDR3 length: 12
CDR3 protein: ASSKNPRDNEQF

V gene: TRBV3-1
CDR3 length: 15
CDR3 protein: ASSRRGSKGGANVLT

V gene: TRBV28
CDR3 length: 12
CDR3 protein: ASSFWGARGELF

V gene: TRBV9
CDR3 length: 15
CDR3 protein: ASSVRGGSSGANVLT

V gene: TRBV12-3/TRBV12-4
CDR3 length: 15
CDR3 protein: ASSFVPGQGVGAEAF

V gene: TRBV30
CDR3 length: 12
CDR3 protein: AWSFSGFNSPLH

V gene: TRBV11-1
CDR3 length: 13
CDR3 protein: ASSLVGGGNYEQY

V gene: TRBV24-1
CDR3 length: 10
CDR3 protein: ATSDTGQPQH

V gene: TRBV3-1
CDR3 length: 15
CDR3 protein: ASSHITGTGANYGYT

V gene: TRBV12-3/TRBV12-4
CDR3 length: 12
CDR3 protein: ASRVDSAKNIQY

V gene: TRBV7-8
CDR3 length: 13
CDR3 protein: ASSLAATGDQPQH

V gene: TRBV29-1
CDR3 length: 10
CDR3 protein: SVGESGNTIY

V gene: TRBV20-1
CDR3 length: 10
CDR3 protein: SAGDYREDQY

V gene: TRBV29-1
CDR3 length: 12
CDR3 protein: SVGPRDVGTEQF

V gene: TRBV28
CDR3 length: 11
CDR3 protein: ASSFQYQETQY

V gene: TRBV14
CDR3 length: 13
CDR3 protein: ASSQVSGGRETQY

V gene: TRBV11-2
CDR3 length: 12
CDR3 protein: ASSLLRQGRGAF

V gene: TRBV30
CDR3 length: 10
CDR3 protein: AWGIGTAEAF

V gene: TRBV27
CDR3 length: 15
CDR3 protein: ASSSAYRGRGANVLT

V gene: TRBV7-9
CDR3 length: 13
CDR3 protein: ASSPGTGEAGELF

V gene: TRBV5-5
CDR3 length: 10
CDR3 protein: ASSLGPNEQF